This T cell receptor beta chain was identified during a study of blood T cell repertoires in COVID-19. Donors were grouped by their self-reported clinical history. What the recovered Cohort 3 donors had was two negative PCRs, clearance, or symptom resolution. Per the study methods: For nucleated cells, counts were estimated from reference gene primer amplification. Measured with immunoSEQ multiplex PCR; TCRdb has only the in-frame clones, and not every one. That table is the source of V, J and clone size, and D and trimming were worked out from the DNA. The sample comprises 300,000 to 350,000 clones, approximately 86% of which are singletons, and more than 8.5% rests with the top ten. Germline V gene sequence: CDR1 LNHDA, CDR2 SQIVND (reference sequence). V lost 5 bases and J 5 bases, leaving 13 bases between the germline ends. The CDR3 sequence is 14 residues long.

The chain uses TRBV19 and TRBJ1-5; TRBD1 is a possible D gene (5 bases). The receptor was isolated from a young woman who had recovered from COVID-19. Sequenced sample: PBMCs or T cells enriched from blood (not recorded which). In nucleotides, the CDR3 is TGTGCCAGTAGTCCGCCAGGGTTTCATCAGCCCCAGCATTTT. Its protein is CASSPPGFHQPQHF.